This T cell receptor (beta chain) was captured in a study of shared clonotypes between healthy human individuals. The unsorted samples took 85 million or so PBMCs to get genomic DNA. Germline-derived CDR1 and CDR2 are SNHLY and FYNNEI. The CDR3 extends over 14 amino acids. The authors ran unsorted PBMC replicate PCRs on 300 ng DNA, about 31,000 T cell genomes. Assay: immunoSEQ multiplex PCR; the TCRdb copy retains only in-frame clones and omits some. The data contain hundreds of thousands of clones, around 77% of them singletons. This clone was seen once. One junction end does not reproduce the germline sequence, and a read error may be involved.

J is TRBJ2-1 and V is TRBV2, with TRBD2 matching 10 bases. The sequencing input was PBMCs. The sequence was collected from a woman in her thirties or forties in good health. Some clones in this sample may be carry-over from other donors' samples. The CDR3 DNA reads TGTGCCAGCAGTGAAGTGGCTAGCGGGAGAGTTTTGGTCTTC. Encoded protein: CASSEVASGRVLVF. Variable domain in full (rest from reference TRBV2 and TRBJ2-1): EPEVTQTPSHQVTQMGQEVILRCVPISNHLYFYWYRQILGQKVEFLVSFYNNEISEKSEIFDDQFSVERPDGSNFTLKIRSTKLEDSAMYFCASSEVASGRVLVFGPGTRLTVL.